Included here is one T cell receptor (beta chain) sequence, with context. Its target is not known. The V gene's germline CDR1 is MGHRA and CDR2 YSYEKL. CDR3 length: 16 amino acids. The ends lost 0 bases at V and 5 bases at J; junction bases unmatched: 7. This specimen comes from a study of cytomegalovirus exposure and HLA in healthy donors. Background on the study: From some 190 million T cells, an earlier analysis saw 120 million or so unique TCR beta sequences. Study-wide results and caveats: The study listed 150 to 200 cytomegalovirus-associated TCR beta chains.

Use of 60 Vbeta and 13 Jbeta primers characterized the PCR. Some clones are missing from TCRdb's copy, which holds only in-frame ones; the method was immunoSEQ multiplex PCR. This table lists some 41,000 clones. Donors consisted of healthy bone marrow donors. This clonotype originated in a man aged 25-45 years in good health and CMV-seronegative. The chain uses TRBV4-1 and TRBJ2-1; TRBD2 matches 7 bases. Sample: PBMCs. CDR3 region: CASSQDHQRGNNEQFF. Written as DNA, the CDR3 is TGCGCCAGCAGCCAAGATCACCAGCGGGGTAACAATGAGCAGTTCTTC.